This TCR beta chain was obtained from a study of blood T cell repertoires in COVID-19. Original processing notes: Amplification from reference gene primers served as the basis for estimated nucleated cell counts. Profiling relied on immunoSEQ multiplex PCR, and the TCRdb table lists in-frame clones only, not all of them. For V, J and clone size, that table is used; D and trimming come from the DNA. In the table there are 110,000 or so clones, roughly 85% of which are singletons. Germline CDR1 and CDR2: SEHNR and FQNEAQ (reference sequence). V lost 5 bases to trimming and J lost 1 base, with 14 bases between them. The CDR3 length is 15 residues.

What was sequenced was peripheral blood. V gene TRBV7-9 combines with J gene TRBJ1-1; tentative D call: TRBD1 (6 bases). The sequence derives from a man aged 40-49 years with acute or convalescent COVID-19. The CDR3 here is CASSRPQGQNTEAFF. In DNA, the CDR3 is TGTGCCAGCAGCCGACCACAGGGACAGAACACTGAAGCTTTCTTT.